What follows describes a single T cell receptor beta chain. The entry originates in a study of CD8+CD57+ T cells in acquired aplastic anemia. It was patients with CD8+CD57+ cell expansion by flow cytometry who were chosen for sequencing. Each of the patients presented with severe acquired aplastic anemia. Germline CDR1 reads MNHEY; CDR2 reads SVGEGT. There are 19 residues in the CDR3. J was trimmed by 4 bases and V by 0 bases; bases with no gene match: 16. Genomic DNA templated the TCR beta VDJ and CDR3 profiling. One entry per CDR3 protein, called by TCRdb with MiXCR from the reads. Among 450,000 to 600,000 distinct CDR3 sequences listed, approximately 33% were seen once.

The sequenced material came from sorted CD4+, CD8+, or CD8+CD57+ T cells (not recorded which) from PBMCs. The genes are TRBV6-2 or TRBV6-3 and TRBJ1-2; TRBD1 aligns across 8 bases. The sequence was collected from a human donor with aplastic anemia. CDR3 sequence reads: CASSYSSVGSGGAAYGYTF. The DNA of the CDR3 is TGTGCCAGCAGTTACTCGTCCGTAGGCTCAGGGGGCGCTGCCTATGGCTACACCTTC.